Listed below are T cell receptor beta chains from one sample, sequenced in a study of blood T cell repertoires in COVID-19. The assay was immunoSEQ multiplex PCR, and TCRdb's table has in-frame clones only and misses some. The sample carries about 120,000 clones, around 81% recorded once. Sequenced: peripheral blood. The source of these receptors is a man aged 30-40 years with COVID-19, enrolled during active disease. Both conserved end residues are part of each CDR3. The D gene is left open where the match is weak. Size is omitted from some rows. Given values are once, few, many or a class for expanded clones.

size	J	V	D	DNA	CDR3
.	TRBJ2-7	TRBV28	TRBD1	TGTGCCAGCAGTTTGCCCGGGACAGGGGGCTACGAGCAGTACTTC	CASSLPGTGGYEQYF
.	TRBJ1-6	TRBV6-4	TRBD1	TGTGCCAGCAGTGACGGGACAGGGGGTTCACCCCTCCACTTT	CASSDGTGGSPLHF
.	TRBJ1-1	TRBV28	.	TGTGCCAGCAGTATCCCGGGGGGTATGGAGACTGAAGCTTTCTTT	CASSIPGGMETEAFF
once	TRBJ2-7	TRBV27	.	TGTGCCAGCAGTTCGATGGGGCAGGGTTCCTACGAGCAGTACTTC	CASSSMGQGSYEQYF
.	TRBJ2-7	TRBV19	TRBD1	TGTGCCAGTGGACGGACAGGGGGCTACGAGCAGTACTTC	CASGRTGGYEQYF
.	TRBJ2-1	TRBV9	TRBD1	TGTGCCAGCAGCGGCCACGGGACAGCAATTCCCGTGGGGGACAATGAGCAGTTCTTC	CASSGHGTAIPVGDNEQFF
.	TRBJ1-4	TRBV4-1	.	TGCGCCAGCAGCCCAGGGGTCGCCCCAACTAATGAAAAACTGTTTTTT	CASSPGVAPTNEKLFF
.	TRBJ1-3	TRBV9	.	TGTGCCAGCAGCGCCTCCACGGGGGGATACACCATATATTTT	CASSASTGGYTIYF
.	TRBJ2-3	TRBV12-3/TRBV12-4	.	TGTGCCTGCGGGGCAGGTGCAGATACGCAGTATTTT	CACGAGADTQYF
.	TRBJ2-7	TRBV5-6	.	TGTGCCAGCAGCTTATATTTGACAGGCGGTCACTACGAGCAGTACTTC	CASSLYLTGGHYEQYF
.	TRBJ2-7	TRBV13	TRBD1	TGTGCCAGCAGCGCCGGGACAGGGGCTTTGTACGAGCAGTACTTC	CASSAGTGALYEQYF
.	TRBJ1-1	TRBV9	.	TGTGCCAGCAGCCCGAGGACGGGGGTAGGAACTGAAGCTTTCTTT	CASSPRTGVGTEAFF
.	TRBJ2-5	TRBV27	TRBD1	TGTGCCAGCAGTTTGGGGCAGGGGGCTCAAGAGACCCAGTACTTC	CASSLGQGAQETQYF
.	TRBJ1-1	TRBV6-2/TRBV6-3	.	TGTGCCAGCAGTTACTCGCACAGAATGAACACTGAAGCTTTCTTT	CASSYSHRMNTEAFF
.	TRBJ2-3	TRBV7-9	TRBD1	TGTGCCAGCAGCTTAGCGCGGATGGGACAGGGTGGTGGGGATACGCAGTATTTT	CASSLARMGQGGGDTQYF
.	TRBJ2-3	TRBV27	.	TGTGCCAGCAGTTTCCTTAGCGGAGCCTACACAGATACGCAGTATTTT	CASSFLSGAYTDTQYF
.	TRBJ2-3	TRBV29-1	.	TGCAGCGTTGAGGCCGGGAACACAGATACGCAGTATTTT	CSVEAGNTDTQYF
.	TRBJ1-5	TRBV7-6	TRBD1	TGTGCCAGCAGCTGGGAGGAGAATAAGGGGGCTGGGCAGCCCCAGCATTTT	CASSWEENKGAGQPQHF
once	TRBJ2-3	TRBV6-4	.	TGTGCCAGCAGTGTCGAACCCGGGACTGGGGCAGATACGCAGTATTTT	CASSVEPGTGADTQYF
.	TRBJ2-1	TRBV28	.	TGTGCCAGCAGTCGACAGGATTACTACAATGAGCAGTTCTTC	CASSRQDYYNEQFF
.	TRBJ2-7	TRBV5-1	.	TGCGCCAGCAGCTTGGACAGGCACTACTCCTACGAGCAGTACTTC	CASSLDRHYSYEQYF
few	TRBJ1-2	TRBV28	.	TGTGCCAGCAGTTTATCCGCCATCGGGGGCTACACCTTC	CASSLSAIGGYTF
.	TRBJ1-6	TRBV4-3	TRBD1	TGCGCCAGCAGCCTCTCCGGGACAGAGAATTCACCCCTCCACTTT	CASSLSGTENSPLHF